A selection of T cell receptor beta chains follows, all from one sample in a study of technical replicates of blood from several donors. Some clones are missing from TCRdb's copy, which holds only in-frame ones; the method was immunoSEQ multiplex PCR. The sample lists 60,000 to 85,000 clones, approximately 94% seen once, with 0.3% to 0.5% in the top ten. The specimen was T cells isolated from PBMCs. Source of these receptors: a human donor in good health. Both conserved end residues are part of each CDR3. A D gene is named only where the DNA matches it firmly.

j_call	d_call	v_call	cdr3_nt	cdr3_aa
TRBJ2-4	.	TRBV27	TGTGCCAGCGGAGTAACAGGCATTCAGTACTTC	CASGVTGIQYF
TRBJ2-1	TRBD2	TRBV28	TGTGCCAGCAGTTGGACTAGCGGAGGGGGCAATGAGCAGTTCTTC	CASSWTSGGGNEQFF
TRBJ2-7	TRBD1	TRBV30	TGTGCCTGGAGTGTAGCAGGGGGCTACGAGCAGTACTTC	CAWSVAGGYEQYF
TRBJ2-2	.	TRBV27	TGTGCCAGCAGTTATACAACCGGGGAGCTGTTTTTT	CASSYTTGELFF
TRBJ1-2	.	TRBV19	TGTGCCAGTAGTTCCGTAACAGTACTAACAGGAGAACACTATGGCTACACCTTC	CASSSVTVLTGEHYGYTF
TRBJ2-3	.	TRBV11-3	TGTGCCAGCAGCTTAGGTTTCAATGCGGGAAGCGCAGATACGCAGTATTTT	CASSLGFNAGSADTQYF
TRBJ1-2	.	TRBV27	TGTGCCAGCAGTTTAGGCGGGGCGGACTATGGCTACACCTTC	CASSLGGADYGYTF
TRBJ2-7	.	TRBV7-9	TGTGCCAGCATGGGGGGACAGAGAGGCTACGAGCAGTACTTC	CASMGGQRGYEQYF
TRBJ2-1	.	TRBV7-2	TGTGCCAGCAGCCCCAAATACAGGGAAAATGAGCAGTTCTTC	CASSPKYRENEQFF
TRBJ1-2	.	TRBV9	TGTGCCAGCAGCGTAGCTCTCAGGGCCGACTATGGCTACACCTTC	CASSVALRADYGYTF
TRBJ1-2	.	TRBV7-6	TGTGCCAGCAGCTCAGAACCCCTTGGGGGGGATCTCTATGGCTACACCTTC	CASSSEPLGGDLYGYTF